These 30 T cell receptor beta chains originate from one sample sequenced in a study of read filtering for tumor transcriptome and immune sequencing. From 300 to 450 ng of RNA, a library with molecular barcoded alpha/delta and beta/gamma adaptors was made. TCRdb called the reads again in MiXCR, with one record for every CDR3 protein. The table includes tens of thousands of distinct CDR3 sequences, roughly an eighth detected once. Sequencing was carried out using a population of CD138-negative cells sorted from bone marrow. These TCRs come from a donor aged 40 or over with multiple myeloma.

This clonotype was seen at least ten times. The chain has TRBV29-1 and TRBJ1-1, with 8 bases lining up with TRBD1. Trimming removed 6 bases from V and 4 bases from J; junction bases left unmatched: 7. Germline-derived CDR1 and CDR2 are SQVTM and ANQGSEA. This CDR3 comprises 13 residues. CDR3 in amino acids: CSVRTGPSTEAFF. DNA for the CDR3: TGCAGCGTAAGGACAGGGCCTTCCACTGAAGCTTTCTTT.

This clonotype was seen at least ten times. The chain is built from TRBV29-1 and TRBJ2-5; 13 nucleotides align to TRBD2. V lost 4 bases and J lost 4; bases outside the gene matches: 0. CDR1 SQVTM and CDR2 ANQGSEA come from the germline V gene. The length of the CDR3 is 13 residues. The CDR3 sequence: CSVGTSGGETQYF. The CDR3, as DNA: TGCAGCGTTGGGACTAGCGGGGGAGAGACCCAGTACTTC.

There are many counts of this clonotype. The chain uses TRBV27 and TRBJ2-1; 7 bases map to TRBD1. V gave up 7 bases and J gave up 5 bases; unmatched junction bases: 11. Germline values: CDR1 MNHEY, CDR2 SMNVEV (reference sequence). The CDR3 covers 15 residues. CDR3 nucleotides: TGTGCCAGCACTTACCGGGGACAGACGGACAATGAGCAGTTCTTC. Encoded protein: CASTYRGQTDNEQFF.

A remark on this clonotype: A much bigger clone sits one base away, suggesting this may be a read error. V is TRBV29-1 and J is TRBJ2-2, with D possibly TRBD2 on 6 matching bases. CDR3 length: 15 amino acids. Germline CDR1 reads SQVTM; CDR2 reads ANQGSEA. V was pared by 2 bases and J by 5 bases, with 15 bases between. The CDR3 sequence: CSVELAQKRTGELFF. The DNA of the CDR3 is TGCAGCGTTGAACTAGCGCAAAAACGAACCGGGGAGCTGTTTTTT.

This clonotype was observed at least ten times. This sequence joins TRBV20-1 and TRBJ2-7; the match to TRBD1 covers 8 bases. V was clipped by 0 bases and J by 2 bases; unmatched bases: 3. The CDR3 length is 14 residues. Germline values: CDR1 DFQATT, CDR2 SNEGSKA (reference sequence). The CDR3 is CSARDLTGAYEQYF. The CDR3 DNA is TGCAGTGCTAGAGATCTGACAGGGGCCTACGAGCAGTACTTC.

Points on this clonotype: A read error may account for a junction end that differs from germline. The chain recombines TRBV24-1 with TRBJ1-5; a possible D gene is TRBD1 (5 bases). The CDR3 is 14 amino acids. Germline assignment: CDR1 KGHDR and CDR2 SFDVKD. The CDR3 protein is CASSGKGFDQPQHF. CDR3 sequence (DNA): TGTGCCTCCAGTGGCAAGGGGTTTGATCAGCCCCAGCATTTT.

The chain joins TRBV10-3 to TRBJ2-7, with TRBD1 identical over 9 bases. The J segment lost 6 bases and the V segment lost 2 bases, leaving 11 bases of the junction unmatched. The CDR3 extends over 16 amino acids. Germline CDR1 and CDR2: ENHRY and SYGVKD. The CDR3 here is CAISEGYRGLQSEQYF. Written as DNA, the CDR3 is TGTGCCATCAGTGAGGGCTACAGGGGGCTACAATCCGAGCAGTACTTC.

This clonotype appeared many times. V is TRBV29-1 and J is TRBJ2-2; D unclear. This CDR3 is 14 amino acids long. The V gene's germline CDR1 is SQVTM and CDR2 ANQGSEA. Trimming stripped 4 bases from V and 3 bases from J, with 12 bases between. The CDR3 nucleotides are TGCAGCGTTGTGGATCGGTGGGACACCGGGGAGCTGTTTTTT. It specifies CSVVDRWDTGELFF.

The table lists this clonotype with many counts. The CDR3 protein is CASSQPADGRLRGYTF. The DNA of the CDR3 is TGTGCCAGCAGCCAACCCGCGGACGGCCGGCTACGCGGCTACACCTTC. The rearrangement joins TRBV14 to TRBJ1-2; D uncertain. The V end lost 2 bases, the J end lost 8 bases, and 21 bases lay between the germline ends. Germline CDR1 and CDR2: SGHDN and FVKESK. The length of the CDR3 is 16 residues. The complete variable domain, with remaining parts taken from reference TRBV14 and TRBJ1-2, reads EAGVTQFPSHSVIEKGQTVTLRCDPISGHDNLYWYRRVMGKEIKFLLHFVKESKQDESGMPNNRFLAERTGGTYSTLKVQPAELEDSGVYFCASSQPADGRLRGYTFGSGTRLTVV.

This clonotype was seen ten or more times. Here the CDR3 DNA reads TGTGCCAGCAGTTGGGACAGGGGGCTGGAGACCCAGTACTTC. It is translated as CASSWDRGLETQYF. The chain uses TRBV28 and TRBJ2-5, with TRBD1 matching 12 bases. CDR1 and CDR2 (germline): MDHEN, SYDVKM. V was pared by 4 bases and J by 5 bases, with 2 bases of the junction left unmatched. The length of the CDR3 is 14 residues.

With respect to this clonotype: A far larger clone is one nucleotide away, so this likely arose from a read error. The chain is built from TRBV12-3 or TRBV12-4 and TRBJ2-1; D may correspond to TRBD1 or TRBD2 (6 bases each). This CDR3 region has 13 residues. In nucleotides, the CDR3 is TGTGTCAGCAGTTTAGGGGGGATCAATGAGCAGTTCTTC. Encoded protein: CVSSLGGINEQFF.

This chain links TRBV20-1 with TRBJ2-4; 7 nucleotides line up with TRBD1. The CDR3 runs to 16 residues. The J segment lost 0 bases and the V segment lost 1 base, leaving 6 bases of the junction unmatched. CDR1 DFQATT and CDR2 SNEGSKA come from the germline V gene (reference sequence). The CDR3 nucleotides read TGCAGTGCTAGAGTTCTCACAGGGGTAGCCAAAAACATTCAGTACTTC. This codes for CSARVLTGVAKNIQYF.

This clonotype was seen at least ten times. V is TRBV28 and J is TRBJ2-1; 13 bases align to TRBD2. V lost 6 bases, J lost 7 bases, and 6 bases stayed unmatched. This CDR3 has 15 residues. Germline V gives CDR1 MDHEN, CDR2 SYDVKM. The CDR3 coding sequence is TGTGCCAGCAGGGTGACTAGCGGGGGGTCGAATGAGCAGTTCTTC. Encoded protein: CASRVTSGGSNEQFF.

This clonotype has ten or more counts. This sequence joins TRBV20-1 and TRBJ1-5, with D hard to call. Germline V lookup: CDR1 DFQATT, CDR2 SNEGSKA (reference sequence). The CDR3 sequence is 15 residues long. The V end lost 6 bases, the J end lost 6 bases, and 21 bases lay between the germline ends. The CDR3 protein is CSAERTLAESQPQHF. CDR3 coding DNA: TGCAGTGCGGAACGGACGCTCGCGGAGAGTCAGCCCCAGCATTTT.

This clonotype showed up many times. This chain links TRBV4-1 with TRBJ1-3; D is ambiguous. V lost 0 bases to trimming and J lost 5 bases, with 11 bases between them. The germline V gene encodes CDR1 MGHRA and CDR2 YSYEKL. This CDR3 spans 15 amino acids. The CDR3 region is CASSQDTFDRNTIYF. In DNA, the CDR3 is TGCGCCAGCAGCCAAGATACGTTCGATCGAAACACCATATATTTT.

At least ten counts were recorded for this clonotype. The chain's CDR3 is CASSSGTHQPQHF. CDR3 nucleotide sequence: TGTGCCAGCAGCTCGGGAACTCATCAGCCCCAGCATTTT. This rearrangement joins TRBV11-3 to TRBJ1-5; D is ambiguous. V gave up 4 bases and J gave up 5 bases, with 9 bases separating them. Germline CDR1 SGHNT, CDR2 YENEEA. The CDR3 runs to 13 residues.

This clonotype was detected ten times or more. The CDR3 nucleotides are TGTGCCAGCAGTCGAACGGACAGGGTATTTGCCGAGCAGTACTTC. Its protein is CASSRTDRVFAEQYF. The chain recombines TRBV28 with TRBJ2-7; TRBD1 matches 8 bases. V shed 5 bases and J 6 bases; nucleotides not matched to a gene: 12. Germline CDR1 MDHEN, CDR2 SYDVKM. The length of the CDR3 is 15 residues. The full variable domain, its missing parts supplied by reference TRBV28 and TRBJ2-7, is DVKVTQSSRYLVKRTGEKVFLECVQDMDHENMFWYRQDPGLGLRLIYFSYDVKMKEKGDIPEGYSVSREKKERFSLILESASTNQTSMYLCASSRTDRVFAEQYFGPGTRLTVT.

This clonotype was observed many times. The rearrangement links TRBV5-1 to TRBJ1-6; D gene ambiguous. Germline CDR1 and CDR2: SGHRS and YFSETQ. This CDR3 contains 15 residues. The ends were cut back, 0 bases at V and 3 bases at J, with 7 bases in the middle. CDR3 protein: CASSLDVGYNSPLHF. The DNA of the CDR3 is TGCGCCAGCAGCTTGGATGTCGGCTATAATTCACCCCTCCACTTT.

This clonotype was observed at least ten times. The J gene is TRBJ2-2, the V gene TRBV29-1; no clear D gene. V was cut by 7 bases and J by 1 base, with 13 bases left in between. CDR3 length equals 14 residues. From germline, CDR1 is SQVTM and CDR2 ANQGSEA. The CDR3 spells CSALNYRNTGELFF. In DNA form, the CDR3 reads TGCAGCGCCCTGAACTACAGGAACACCGGGGAGCTGTTTTTT.

This clonotype has ten or more counts. The V and J genes are TRBV6-2 or TRBV6-3 and TRBJ1-1; 7 bases align to TRBD1. Trimming cost V 8 bases and J 2 bases; bases outside gene matches: 8. Germline CDR1 is MNHEY and CDR2 is SVGEGT. CDR3 length: 14 residues. CDR3 DNA sequence: TGTGCCAGCGGCGCAGGGGGGTTTAACACTGAAGCTTTCTTT. Protein sequence: CASGAGGFNTEAFF.

This clonotype has a handful of counts. The rearrangement links TRBV4-2 to TRBJ2-1; D is possibly TRBD2 (6 bases). The V gene's germline CDR1 is LGHNA and CDR2 YNFKEQ. Trimming shortened V by 5 bases and J by 6 bases, and 17 bases separated the two germline ends. The CDR3 is 15 amino acids. CDR3 in DNA: TGTGCCAGCAGCGTAGGGACTCCCAGCCCCAATGAGCAGTTCTTC. Amino acid sequence: CASSVGTPSPNEQFF.

The V and J genes are TRBV3-1 and TRBJ2-3; 9 nucleotides line up with TRBD2. The CDR3 has 16 amino acids. V lost 2 bases and J lost 6; bases outside the gene matches: 9. Germline V gene data show CDR1 as LGHDT and CDR2 as YNNKEL (reference sequence). DNA of the CDR3: TGTGCCAGCAGCCAACATGCGGGAGGGCCGCGGGATACGCAGTATTTT. Its translation is CASSQHAGGPRDTQYF.

The CDR3 protein is CASRWFPGARANEQFF. CDR3 nucleotide sequence: TGTGCCAGCAGGTGGTTCCCGGGAGCAAGGGCCAATGAGCAGTTCTTC. V usage is TRBV7-2 and J usage is TRBJ2-1, with D possibly TRBD2 on 6 matching bases. Germline V gene lookup returns CDR1 SGHTA and CDR2 FQGNSA. Between the trimmed V and J ends, which lost 6 bases and 6 bases, there was a span of 21 bases. The CDR3 loop spans 16 amino acids.

This clonotype was seen a handful of times. This may stem from a read error, because a much larger clone lies one nucleotide away. The CDR3 region has the DNA TGCAGCGCTGATGGGGGTAGCGGGGCCTTCTACGAGCAGTACTTC. Translating gives CSADGGSGAFYEQYF. This chain links TRBV29-1 with TRBJ2-7, with 8 bases identical to TRBD2. CDR3 length: 15 amino acids. Germline loops: CDR1 SQVTM, CDR2 ANQGSEA. V lost 7 bases and J lost 3; bases outside the gene matches: 14.

Of note for this clonotype: With a much larger clone just one base away, this may be a read error. The V gene is TRBV7-6, the J gene TRBJ1-1; D gene ambiguous. There are 13 residues in the CDR3. Germline V CDR1 and CDR2: SGHVS, FNYEAQ. DNA for the CDR3: TGTGCCAGCTTCTCCCACGATAGCCAAAAAGCTCTCTTT. Its translation: CASFSHDSQKALF.

This clonotype was counted ten times or more. This sequence joins TRBV11-3 and TRBJ2-5; TRBD2 matches 9 bases. The ends lost 5 bases at V and 4 bases at J; junction bases unmatched: 11. Germline CDR1 is SGHNT and CDR2 is YENEEA. CDR3 length equals 16 residues. The CDR3 sequence: CASSPTRAGGRETQYF. DNA for the CDR3: TGTGCCAGCAGCCCTACCCGGGCGGGGGGGCGAGAGACCCAGTACTTC.

This clonotype was seen a few times. This chain uses TRBV5-5 with TRBJ1-5; 10 bases map to TRBD1. This CDR3 is 17 amino acids long. The germline gives CDR1 SGHKS, CDR2 YYEKEE (reference sequence). J lost 1 base, V lost 7 bases, and 11 bases had no gene match. This chain's CDR3 is CASGSSGTGVSNQPQHF. Written as DNA, the CDR3 is TGTGCCAGCGGGTCTAGCGGGACAGGGGTAAGCAATCAGCCCCAGCATTTT. Based on the CDR3 plus reference TRBV5-5 and TRBJ1-5, the full variable domain is DAGVTQSPTHLIKTRGQQVTLRCSPISGHKSVSWYQQVLGQGPQFIFQYYEKEERGRGNFPDRFSARQFPNYSSELNVNALLLGDSALYLCASGSSGTGVSNQPQHFGDGTRLSIL.

Details on this clonotype: A read error may explain this, as a much larger clone is one base away. V usage is TRBV4-1 and J usage is TRBJ1-5; D possibly corresponds to TRBD1 (6 bases). The CDR3 spans 14 residues. Germline-derived CDR1 and CDR2 are MGHRA and YSYEKL. The chain's CDR3 is CAGSQARGPQPQHF. CDR3 nucleotide sequence: TGCGCCGGCAGCCAAGCGCGGGGGCCTCAGCCCCAGCATTTT.

Points on this clonotype: The CDR3 end shows no conserved phenylalanine or tryptophan, and so a read error is likely. The DNA is omitted, as the CDR3 cannot be located on it reliably, and the CDR3 follows TCRdb's listing. V and J are TRBV20-1 and TRBJ2-1; the D segment call TRBD1 is taken from the table without a DNA check. The CDR3 is made up of 11 amino acids, end residues included. Germline CDR1 DFQATT, CDR2 SNEGSKA (reference sequence). The CDR3 reads CSAEVYTPQLC.

This clonotype was found many times. The chain is built from TRBV7-9 and TRBJ2-7; 11 bases fit TRBD2. Germline CDR1 reads SEHNR; CDR2 reads FQNEAQ (reference sequence). CDR3 length equals 16 residues. Trimming took 4 bases from V and 4 from J; bases not matched to a gene: 9. CDR3 sequence (DNA): TGTGCCAGCAGCTACGGACCGGGACTAGCGGCGTACGAGCAGTACTTC. Translation gives CASSYGPGLAAYEQYF.